This paragraph covers one T cell receptor beta chain sequence. Some clones are missing from TCRdb's copy, which holds only in-frame ones; the method was immunoSEQ multiplex PCR. The sample yields 300,000 to 450,000 clones, roughly 77% seen once. The CDR3 runs 13 residues. J lost 0 bases, V lost 9 bases, and 2 bases had no gene match. CDR1 LNHNV and CDR2 YYDKDF come from the germline V gene (reference sequence). The data derive from a study of blood T cell repertoires in COVID-19. This sequence originates from a human donor with acute or convalescent COVID-19. The donor label of this sample is uncertain. V usage is TRBV15 and J usage is TRBJ1-3; TRBD1 matches at 7 bases. The sequenced material came from peripheral blood. CDR3 sequence (DNA): TGTGCCACAGGGGACAGCTCTGGAAACACCATATATTTT. The encoded protein is CATGDSSGNTIYF.